This T cell receptor (beta chain) was obtained from a study of molecular identifiers for immune sequencing clone quantification. This clonotype was found many times. From the PCR reads, TCRdb called clonotypes with MiXCR, one entry per CDR3 protein. The table includes over 70,000 distinct CDR3 sequences, about 23% detected once. Naive CD8 T cell sorting was performed on the CD8+CD4-CCR7+CD45RA+ phenotype. V was cut by 0 bases and J by 0 bases, with 6 bases left in between. The germline gives CDR1 SGHTA, CDR2 FQGNSA. This CDR3 contains 14 residues. Material for sequencing was naive CD8+ T cells from blood, with Jurkat cell RNA spiked in. The subset is: FACS-sorted CD8+CD4-CCR7+CD45RA+ naive T cells. The V and J genes are TRBV7-2 and TRBJ2-7; D ambiguous. This TCR came from a human donor in good health. Some libraries in this study had Jurkat cell RNA spiked in. The CDR3 sequence: CASSLAGDSYEQYF. The CDR3 coding sequence is TGTGCCAGCAGCTTAGCGGGTGACTCCTACGAGCAGTACTTC.